This TCR beta chain appears in the sequencing data of a study of CD8 T cells in Susac syndrome. CD8+ and CD4+ T cells from blood underwent TCR beta sequencing. Stable or active relapsing-remitting multiple sclerosis, untreated and meeting revised McDonald criteria, defined the controls. CD8+ and CD4+ T cells were negatively isolated; TEMRA cells were FACS-enriched. The V gene's germline CDR1 is SGHRS and CDR2 YFSETQ. This CDR3 is built from 13 residues. The ends were cut back, 0 bases at V and 11 bases at J, with 13 bases in the middle. The authors reverse transcribed roughly 0.5 to 1 ug RNA with random hexamers. Multiplex immunoSEQ PCR targeted 54 Vbeta and 13 Jbeta TCR beta segments. TCRdb reprocessed the immunoSEQ multiplex PCR reads with MiXCR, giving one entry per CDR3 protein. The profile shows about 300,000 distinct CDR3 sequences, about 91% of them singletons.

This chain connects TRBV5-1 to TRBJ2-3; either TRBD1 or TRBD2 may supply D (5 bases each). This TCR came from a human donor with multiple sclerosis. Sequenced: CD8+ T cells from PBMCs. The CDR3 spells CASSLGSLGEQYF. CDR3 bases: TGCGCCAGCAGCTTGGGTTCTCTGGGGGAGCAGTATTTT. Full variable domain (outside the CDR3, taken from reference TRBV5-1 and TRBJ2-3): KAGVTQTPRYLIKTRGQQVTLSCSPISGHRSVSWYQQTPGQGLQFLFEYFSETQRNKGNFPGRFSGRQFSNSRSEMNVSTLELGDSALYLCASSLGSLGEQYFGPGTRLTVL.